This is a list of T cell receptor beta chains from one sample in a study of blood T cell repertoires in COVID-19. The method was immunoSEQ multiplex PCR; TCRdb's version includes in-frame clones alone and lacks a portion of them. The profile shows more than 200,000 clones, roughly 86% of them singletons. Sequencing used peripheral blood. The receptors originated from a woman aged 45-59 years with COVID-19, enrolled during active disease. Each CDR3 is given with its conserved first and last residue. The D gene is left open where the match is weak. The size of a clone is reported for some rows only, either as once, few or many, or as a class for expanded clones.

j_gene: TRBJ1-1
abundance: .
d_gene: .
v_gene: TRBV3-1/TRBV3-2
CDR3nt: TGTGCCAGCAGCCATGTGGTGGGGAGGGCTTTCTTT
CDR3aa: CASSHVVGRAFF

j_gene: TRBJ1-2
abundance: .
d_gene: .
v_gene: TRBV6-1
CDR3nt: TGTGCCAGCAGTGAGAAGGCAGGGATGGTCGGGTATGGCTACACCTTC
CDR3aa: CASSEKAGMVGYGYTF

j_gene: TRBJ2-4
abundance: once
d_gene: .
v_gene: TRBV5-1
CDR3nt: TGCGCCAGCAGCTTGGAGGCCAGCGGGTTGGGGAAAAACATTCAGTACTTC
CDR3aa: CASSLEASGLGKNIQYF

j_gene: TRBJ2-2
abundance: .
d_gene: TRBD2
v_gene: TRBV19
CDR3nt: TGTGCCAGCGGGGGGTCTCTCCCCGGGGAGCTGTTTTTT
CDR3aa: CASGGSLPGELFF

j_gene: TRBJ1-4
abundance: .
d_gene: .
v_gene: TRBV30
CDR3nt: TGTGCCTGGAGTTGGGTAGGGGGTAATGAAAAACTGTTTTTT
CDR3aa: CAWSWVGGNEKLFF

j_gene: TRBJ1-3
abundance: .
d_gene: .
v_gene: TRBV5-4
CDR3nt: TGTGCCAGCAGACCGAGCTCTGGAAACACCATATATTTT
CDR3aa: CASRPSSGNTIYF

j_gene: TRBJ1-6
abundance: few
d_gene: TRBD1
v_gene: TRBV3-1/TRBV3-2
CDR3nt: TGTGCCAGCAGCCTATGGGACAGACTGGATAATTCACCCCTCCACTTT
CDR3aa: CASSLWDRLDNSPLHF

j_gene: TRBJ1-3
abundance: .
d_gene: .
v_gene: TRBV7-2
CDR3nt: TGTGCCAGCAGCTTAGGTTTAGGGGTGGGCAGCCACTCTGGAAACACCATATATTTT
CDR3aa: CASSLGLGVGSHSGNTIYF

j_gene: TRBJ2-3
abundance: .
d_gene: .
v_gene: TRBV5-1
CDR3nt: TGCGCCAGCAGCCCGAGAGGGGGGGGCCAGACAGATACGCAGTATTTT
CDR3aa: CASSPRGGGQTDTQYF

j_gene: TRBJ1-4
abundance: .
d_gene: .
v_gene: TRBV18
CDR3nt: TGTGCCAGCTCTACAGGGAACGAAAAACTGTTTTTT
CDR3aa: CASSTGNEKLFF

j_gene: TRBJ2-1
abundance: .
d_gene: TRBD2
v_gene: TRBV5-4
CDR3nt: TGTGCCAGCAGCATTACTAGCGGGGGCTACAATGAGCAGTTCTTC
CDR3aa: CASSITSGGYNEQFF

j_gene: TRBJ1-4
abundance: .
d_gene: .
v_gene: TRBV7-2
CDR3nt: TGTGCCAGCAGTCATGCTTCAGACTTAAATGAAAAACTGTTTTTT
CDR3aa: CASSHASDLNEKLFF

j_gene: TRBJ1-3
abundance: .
d_gene: TRBD1
v_gene: TRBV10-3
CDR3nt: TGTGCCATCAGTGAGCTTGGGACAGGGGAAAACACCATATATTTT
CDR3aa: CAISELGTGENTIYF

j_gene: TRBJ1-1
abundance: .
d_gene: .
v_gene: TRBV19
CDR3nt: TGTGCCAGTACCGGAGGTTGGAGCGCTGAAGCTTTCTTT
CDR3aa: CASTGGWSAEAFF

j_gene: TRBJ1-1
abundance: .
d_gene: .
v_gene: TRBV5-1
CDR3nt: TGCGCCAGCAGCGGGACTTACGGTGAAGCTTTCTTT
CDR3aa: CASSGTYGEAFF

j_gene: TRBJ2-1
abundance: .
d_gene: TRBD1
v_gene: TRBV25-1
CDR3nt: TGTGCCAGCAGTGACTTCCGACAGGGTAGGTGGAATGAGCAGTTCTTC
CDR3aa: CASSDFRQGRWNEQFF

j_gene: TRBJ2-7
abundance: .
d_gene: TRBD1
v_gene: TRBV7-3
CDR3nt: TGTGCCAGCAGCTTTCAGACAGGGGGCTACGAGCAGTACTTC
CDR3aa: CASSFQTGGYEQYF

j_gene: TRBJ2-1
abundance: .
d_gene: TRBD2
v_gene: TRBV24-1
CDR3nt: TGTGCCACCAGTGACGCCCGACTAGCGGGGAACAATGAGCAGTTCTTC
CDR3aa: CATSDARLAGNNEQFF

j_gene: TRBJ1-2
abundance: .
d_gene: .
v_gene: TRBV2
CDR3nt: TGTGCCAGCAGTGAGTGGCGGCGGCAGGGAAGCGGCTACACCTTC
CDR3aa: CASSEWRRQGSGYTF

j_gene: TRBJ2-2
abundance: once
d_gene: TRBD1
v_gene: TRBV19
CDR3nt: TGTGCCAGTAGTCTTAGACCCGGGACAGGAGGAAGTACCGGGGAGCTGTTTTTT
CDR3aa: CASSLRPGTGGSTGELFF

j_gene: TRBJ1-1
abundance: .
d_gene: TRBD1
v_gene: TRBV19
CDR3nt: TGTGCCAGTCAGACAGGGATGAACACTGAAGCTTTCTTT
CDR3aa: CASQTGMNTEAFF

j_gene: TRBJ1-5
abundance: .
d_gene: .
v_gene: TRBV3-1/TRBV3-2
CDR3nt: TGTGCCAGCAGCCAAGGAAGAGGGGGTAATCAGCCCCAGCATTTT
CDR3aa: CASSQGRGGNQPQHF

j_gene: TRBJ2-6
abundance: .
d_gene: TRBD1
v_gene: TRBV19
CDR3nt: TGTGCCAGTCGACAGGGGTTATTCTCTGGGGCCAACGTCCTGACTTTC
CDR3aa: CASRQGLFSGANVLTF

j_gene: TRBJ1-2
abundance: .
d_gene: .
v_gene: TRBV30
CDR3nt: TGTGCCTGGAGTCCGGGGGGGAGCGACTATAAGGGCTACACCTTC
CDR3aa: CAWSPGGSDYKGYTF

j_gene: TRBJ1-1
abundance: .
d_gene: TRBD1
v_gene: TRBV5-1
CDR3nt: TGCGCCAGCAGCCCGACAGGGGGGAGCACTGAAGCTTTCTTT
CDR3aa: CASSPTGGSTEAFF

j_gene: TRBJ1-1
abundance: once
d_gene: TRBD1
v_gene: TRBV2
CDR3nt: TGTGCCAGCAGAAACGACAGGGGTACTGAAGCTTTCTTT
CDR3aa: CASRNDRGTEAFF